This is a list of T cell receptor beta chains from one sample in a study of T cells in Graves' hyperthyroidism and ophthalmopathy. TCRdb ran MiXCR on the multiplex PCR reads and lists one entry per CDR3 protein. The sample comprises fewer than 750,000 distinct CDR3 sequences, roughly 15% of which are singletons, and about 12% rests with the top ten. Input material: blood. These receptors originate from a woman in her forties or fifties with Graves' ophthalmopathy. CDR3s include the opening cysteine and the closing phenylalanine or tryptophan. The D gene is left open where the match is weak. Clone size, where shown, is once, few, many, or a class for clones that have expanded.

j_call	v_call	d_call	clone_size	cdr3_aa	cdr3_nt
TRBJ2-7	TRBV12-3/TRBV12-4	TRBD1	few	CASSLRGQGVYREQYF	TGTGCCAGCAGTTTAAGGGGACAGGGAGTTTATCGAGAGCAGTACTTC
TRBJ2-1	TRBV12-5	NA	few	CASGLVTLGGQQFF	TGTGCTAGTGGTTTGGTAACCCTCGGCGGCCAGCAGTTCTTC
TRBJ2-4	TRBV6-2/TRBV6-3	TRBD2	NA	CACSYRSGIQNIQYF	TGTGCCTGCAGTTACCGTAGCGGGATACAAAACATTCAGTACTTC
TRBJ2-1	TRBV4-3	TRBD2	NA	CASSQGLATNEQFF	TGCGCCAGCAGCCAAGGACTAGCGACCAATGAGCAGTTCTTC
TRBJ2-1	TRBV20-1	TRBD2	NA	CSAHWREGITGNEQFF	TGCAGTGCTCATTGGCGGGAGGGCATCACAGGCAATGAGCAGTTCTTC
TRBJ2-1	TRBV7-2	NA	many	CASSLDFGSYNEQFF	TGTGCCAGCAGCTTAGATTTTGGCTCCTACAATGAGCAGTTCTTC
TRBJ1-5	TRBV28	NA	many	CASSLSSRVVFNQPQHF	TGTGCCAGCAGTTTGTCGAGCAGGGTAGTGTTCAATCAGCCCCAGCATTTT
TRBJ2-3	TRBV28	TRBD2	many	CASSFLGLAGEHTDTQYF	TGTGCCAGCAGTTTTTTGGGGCTAGCGGGAGAACACACAGATACGCAGTATTTT
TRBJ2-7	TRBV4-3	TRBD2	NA	CASSQGTSGTGEQYF	TGCGCCAGCAGCCAAGGGACTAGCGGGACAGGCGAGCAGTACTTC
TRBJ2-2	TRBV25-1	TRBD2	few	CASRRAGEGTGELFF	TGTGCCAGCAGGAGAGCGGGAGAGGGCACCGGGGAGCTGTTTTTT
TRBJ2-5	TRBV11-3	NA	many	CASSLGRDFQETQYF	TGTGCCAGCAGCTTAGGCCGGGACTTCCAAGAGACCCAGTACTTC
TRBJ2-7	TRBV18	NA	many	CASSTGTSYEQYF	TGTGCCAGCTCAACCGGGACCTCCTACGAGCAGTACTTC
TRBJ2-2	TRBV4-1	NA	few	CASSQVPRTRRNTGELFF	TGCGCCAGCAGCCAAGTGCCCCGCACTAGGCGAAACACCGGGGAGCTGTTTTTT
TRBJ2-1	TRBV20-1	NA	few	CSARGLRVDEQFF	TGCAGTGCTAGAGGGCTCCGGGTGGATGAGCAGTTCTTC
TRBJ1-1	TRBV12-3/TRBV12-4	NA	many	CASSLAGALNTEAFF	TGTGCCAGCAGTTTGGCGGGGGCCTTGAACACTGAAGCTTTCTTT
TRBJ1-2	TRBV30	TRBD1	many	CAWTPGDRGLYGYTF	TGTGCCTGGACCCCGGGGGACAGGGGTTTATATGGCTACACCTTC
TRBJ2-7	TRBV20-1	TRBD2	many	CSASSSGRPQYEQYF	TGCAGTGCTAGTTCCAGCGGGAGGCCCCAATACGAGCAGTACTTC
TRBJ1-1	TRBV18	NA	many	CASSPPTSSTEAFF	TGTGCCAGCTCACCCCCGACTTCGAGCACTGAAGCTTTCTTT
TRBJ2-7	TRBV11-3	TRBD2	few	CASSLSGGGGYEQYF	TGTGCCAGCAGCTTGAGCGGCGGGGGGGGTTACGAGCAGTACTTC
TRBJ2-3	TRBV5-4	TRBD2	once	CASSAGTSRRRSDTQYF	TGTGCCAGCAGCGCCGGGACTAGCAGGAGGAGGTCAGATACGCAGTATTTT
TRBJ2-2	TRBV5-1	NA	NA	CASSSSNANTGELFF	TGCGCCAGCAGCTCGTCCAACGCGAACACCGGGGAGCTGTTTTTT